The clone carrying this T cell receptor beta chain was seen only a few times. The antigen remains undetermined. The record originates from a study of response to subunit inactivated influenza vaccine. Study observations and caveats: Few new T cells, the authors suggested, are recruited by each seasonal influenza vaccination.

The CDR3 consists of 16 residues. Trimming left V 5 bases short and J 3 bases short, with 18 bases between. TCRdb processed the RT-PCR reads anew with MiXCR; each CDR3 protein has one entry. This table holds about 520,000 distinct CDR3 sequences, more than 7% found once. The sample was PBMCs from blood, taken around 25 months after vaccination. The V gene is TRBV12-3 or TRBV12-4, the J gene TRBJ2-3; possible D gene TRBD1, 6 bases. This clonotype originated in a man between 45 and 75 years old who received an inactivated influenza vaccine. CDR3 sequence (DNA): TGTGCCAGCAGTGCCCCCGGGACATCAGGGACAGATACGCAGTATTTT. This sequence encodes CASSAPGTSGTDTQYF.